What follows is one TCR beta chain and its context. The data derive from a study of blood T cell repertoires in COVID-19. Background on the study: From T cells, B-cell-depleted T cells, or PBMCs came the material, which was cDNA or gDNA.

The CDR3 extends over 15 amino acids. Germline CDR1 reads MRHNA; CDR2 reads SNTAGT. The V gene lost 4 bases and the J gene lost 1 base, with 13 bases spanning the gap. Original analysis: The assay estimated nucleated cells by amplifying reference gene primers. TCRdb's table, derived via immunoSEQ multiplex PCR, lists solely in-frame clones and lacks some. V and J calls and clone size are those listed in that table; D and trimming were worked out from the DNA. The sample has tens of thousands of clones, around 89% seen once; the top ten hold roughly 13%. The rearrangement uses TRBV6-4 and TRBJ1-2; no firm D call. The receptor was isolated from a man in his sixties or seventies with active or convalescent COVID-19. The specimen was peripheral blood. The CDR3 here is CASSGGGVGNYGYTF. For the CDR3, the DNA is TGTGCCAGCAGTGGCGGCGGGGTCGGTAACTATGGCTACACCTTC.